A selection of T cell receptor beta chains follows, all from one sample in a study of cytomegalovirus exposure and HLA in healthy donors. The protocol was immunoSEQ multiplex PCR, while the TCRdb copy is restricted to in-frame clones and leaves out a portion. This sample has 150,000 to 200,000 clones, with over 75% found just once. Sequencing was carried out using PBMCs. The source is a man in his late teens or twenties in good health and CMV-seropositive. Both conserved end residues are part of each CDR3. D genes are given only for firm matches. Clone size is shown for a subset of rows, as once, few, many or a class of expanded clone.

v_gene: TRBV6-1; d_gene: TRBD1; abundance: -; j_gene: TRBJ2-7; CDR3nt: TGTGCCAGCAGTGGAAGGGACAGGGTCTACGAGCAGTACTTC; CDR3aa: CASSGRDRVYEQYF
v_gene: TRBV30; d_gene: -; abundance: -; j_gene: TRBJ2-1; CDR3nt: TGTGCCTGGAGTACACCGCCCAATGAGCAGTTCTTC; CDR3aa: CAWSTPPNEQFF
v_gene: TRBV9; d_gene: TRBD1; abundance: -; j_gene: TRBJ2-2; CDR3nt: TGTGCCAGCACCCGCCAGGGGGCAGGAGGCACCGGGGAGCTGTTTTTT; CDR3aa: CASTRQGAGGTGELFF
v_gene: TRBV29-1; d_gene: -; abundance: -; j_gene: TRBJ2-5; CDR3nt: TGCAGCGTTGACAGGGGTCGAGAGACCCAGTACTTC; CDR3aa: CSVDRGRETQYF
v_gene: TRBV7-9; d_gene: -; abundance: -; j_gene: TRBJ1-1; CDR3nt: TGTGCCAGCAGCATAGGGGCCCTCGGTGAAGCTTTCTTT; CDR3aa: CASSIGALGEAFF
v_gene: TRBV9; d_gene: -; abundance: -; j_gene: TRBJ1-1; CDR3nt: TGTGCCAGCAGCGTAGGAGGGACAGAAGCTTTCTTT; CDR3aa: CASSVGGTEAFF
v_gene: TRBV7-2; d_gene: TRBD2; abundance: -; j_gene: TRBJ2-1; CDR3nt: TGTGCCAGCAGAATTCGACTAGCGGGGGAGGGTGAGCAGTTCTTC; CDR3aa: CASRIRLAGEGEQFF
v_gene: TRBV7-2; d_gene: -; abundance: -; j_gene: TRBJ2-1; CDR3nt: TGTGCCAGCAGCCAGGGACTTCTTTATGGCAATGAGCAGTTCTTC; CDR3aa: CASSQGLLYGNEQFF
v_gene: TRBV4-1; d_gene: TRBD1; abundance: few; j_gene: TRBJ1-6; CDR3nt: TGCGCCAGCAGCCAAGATGACAGGGAAAATTCACCCCTCCACTTT; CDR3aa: CASSQDDRENSPLHF
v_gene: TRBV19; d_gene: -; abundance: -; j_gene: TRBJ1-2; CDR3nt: TGTGCCAGTAGTTTGGCGGGCGGCTACACCTTC; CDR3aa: CASSLAGGYTF
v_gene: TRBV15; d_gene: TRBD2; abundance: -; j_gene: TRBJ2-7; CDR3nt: TGTGCCACCAGCAGAGATTTAACGGTTGGGGGGGACTCCTACGAGCAGTACTTC; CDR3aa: CATSRDLTVGGDSYEQYF
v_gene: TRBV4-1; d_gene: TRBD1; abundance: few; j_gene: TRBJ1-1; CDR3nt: TGCGCCAGCAGCCACCTCAACTCAGGGGGGTGGCCTGAAGCTTTCTTT; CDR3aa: CASSHLNSGGWPEAFF
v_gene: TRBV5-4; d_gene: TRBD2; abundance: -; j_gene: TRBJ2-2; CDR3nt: TGTGCCAGCAGTTCACTAGCGGGGGGCATCACCGGGGAGCTGTTTTTT; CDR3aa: CASSSLAGGITGELFF
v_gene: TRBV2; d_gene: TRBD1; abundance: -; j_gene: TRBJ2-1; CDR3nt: TGTGCCAGCAGTGGGGGGACAGGGAACAATGAGCAGTTCTTC; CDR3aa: CASSGGTGNNEQFF
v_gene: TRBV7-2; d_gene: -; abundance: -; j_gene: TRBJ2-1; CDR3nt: TGTGCCAGCAGCTACCGAAGCGATGGCTACAATGAGCAGTTCTTC; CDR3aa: CASSYRSDGYNEQFF
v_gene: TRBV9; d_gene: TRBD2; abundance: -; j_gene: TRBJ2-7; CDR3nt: TGTGCCAGCAGCGAAAGCGGGGTTTCCTACGAGCAGTACTTC; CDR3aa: CASSESGVSYEQYF
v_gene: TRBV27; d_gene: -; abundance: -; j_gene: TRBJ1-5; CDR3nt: TGTGCCAGCAGTTTATCCGGTTATCAGCCCCAGCATTTT; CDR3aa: CASSLSGYQPQHF
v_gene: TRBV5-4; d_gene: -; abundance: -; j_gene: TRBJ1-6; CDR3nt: TGTGCCAGCAGACCTTACACAGATTCACCCCTCCACTTT; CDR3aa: CASRPYTDSPLHF
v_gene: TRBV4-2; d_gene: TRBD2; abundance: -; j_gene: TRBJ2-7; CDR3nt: TGTGCCAGCAGCCAAGAAACGGGACTAGCGGGCACCTACGAGCAGTACTTC; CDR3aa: CASSQETGLAGTYEQYF
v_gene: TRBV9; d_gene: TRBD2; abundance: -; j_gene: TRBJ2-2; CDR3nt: TGTGCCAGCAAAGCGGGGACCGGGGAGCTGTTTTTT; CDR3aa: CASKAGTGELFF
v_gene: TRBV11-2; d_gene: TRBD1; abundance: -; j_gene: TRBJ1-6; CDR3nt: TGTGCCAGCAGCGGAAACAGGGGCGGATCACCCCTCCACTTT; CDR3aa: CASSGNRGGSPLHF
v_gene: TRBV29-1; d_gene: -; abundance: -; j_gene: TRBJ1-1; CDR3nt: TGCAGCGTTGAAGGGAGATTAATGAACACTGAAGCTTTCTTT; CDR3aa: CSVEGRLMNTEAFF
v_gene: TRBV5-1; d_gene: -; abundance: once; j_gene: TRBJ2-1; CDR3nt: TGCGCCAGCAGCTTGAGCGGCGACTCCTACAATGAGCAGTTCTTC; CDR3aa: CASSLSGDSYNEQFF
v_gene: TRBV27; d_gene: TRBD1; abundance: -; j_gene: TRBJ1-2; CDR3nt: TGTGCCAGCAGTGAGGGGGCGGGACTGTACGGCTACACCTTC; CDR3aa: CASSEGAGLYGYTF
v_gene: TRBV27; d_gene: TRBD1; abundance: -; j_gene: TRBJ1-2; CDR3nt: TGTGCCAGCAGACCACACACAGGGGCCGGCCCCTATGGCTACACCTTC; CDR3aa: CASRPHTGAGPYGYTF
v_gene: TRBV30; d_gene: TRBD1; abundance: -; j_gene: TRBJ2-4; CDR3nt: TGTGCCTGGAACTTATCGACAGGGAAGAACATTCAGTACTTC; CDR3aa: CAWNLSTGKNIQYF
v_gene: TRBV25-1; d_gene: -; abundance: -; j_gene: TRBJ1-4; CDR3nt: TGTGCCAGCAGTGAATCGGTGGTCACAGGAAAACTGTTTTTT; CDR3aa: CASSESVVTGKLFF
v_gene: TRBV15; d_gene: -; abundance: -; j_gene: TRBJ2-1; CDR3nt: TGTGCCACCAGCGGGGGGCGGGGGACTTACAATGAGCAGTTCTTC; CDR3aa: CATSGGRGTYNEQFF
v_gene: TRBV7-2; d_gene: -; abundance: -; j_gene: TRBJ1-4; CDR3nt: TGTGCCAGCAGCCGCCAGGGAGGGCAAACTAATGAAAAACTGTTTTTT; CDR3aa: CASSRQGGQTNEKLFF
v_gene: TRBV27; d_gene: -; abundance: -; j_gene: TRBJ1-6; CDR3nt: TGTGCCAGCAGGTATACAGGCACCTATAATTCACCCCTCCACTTT; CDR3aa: CASRYTGTYNSPLHF
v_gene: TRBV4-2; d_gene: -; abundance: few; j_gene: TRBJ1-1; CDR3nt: TGTGCCAGCAGCCAAGATCCACAGGTGAACACTGAAGCTTTCTTT; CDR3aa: CASSQDPQVNTEAFF
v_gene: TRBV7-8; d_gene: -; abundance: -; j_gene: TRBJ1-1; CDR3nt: TGTGCCAGCAGCCTAGGAGGGCGCGGCACTGAAGCTTTCTTT; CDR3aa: CASSLGGRGTEAFF
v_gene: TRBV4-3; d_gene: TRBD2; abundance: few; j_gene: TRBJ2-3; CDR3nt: TGCGCCAGCAGCCAAGCAGCGGGGGCCCGCACAGATACGCAGTATTTT; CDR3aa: CASSQAAGARTDTQYF
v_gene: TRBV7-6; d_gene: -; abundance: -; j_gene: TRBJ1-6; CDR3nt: TGTGCCAGCAGCGCGAGGGGACTTTCACCCCTCCACTTT; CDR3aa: CASSARGLSPLHF
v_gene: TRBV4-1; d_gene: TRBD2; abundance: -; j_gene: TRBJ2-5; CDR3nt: TGCGCCAGCAGCCAAGTAGGACTAGCGGGGGTAGAGACCCAGTACTTC; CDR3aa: CASSQVGLAGVETQYF
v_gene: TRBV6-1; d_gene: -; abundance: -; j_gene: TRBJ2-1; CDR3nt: TGTGCCAGCATAACCGGGGGGCCGTCCTACAATGAGCAGTTCTTC; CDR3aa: CASITGGPSYNEQFF
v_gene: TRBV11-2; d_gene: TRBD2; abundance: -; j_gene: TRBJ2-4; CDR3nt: TGTGCCAGCAGCTTTCGCGGGGGGGCAGGGGACATTCAGTACTTC; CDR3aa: CASSFRGGAGDIQYF
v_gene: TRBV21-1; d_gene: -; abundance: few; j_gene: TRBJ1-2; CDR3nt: TGTGCCAGCAGCAAAGCGCGGGACAGGACGGGCTACACCTTC; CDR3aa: CASSKARDRTGYTF
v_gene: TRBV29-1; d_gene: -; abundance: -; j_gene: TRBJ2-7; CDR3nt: TGCAGCGTAGGACTGAGCTCCTACGAGCAGTACTTC; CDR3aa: CSVGLSSYEQYF
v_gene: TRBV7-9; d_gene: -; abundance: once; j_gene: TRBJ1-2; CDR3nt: TGTGCCAGCAGCTTATATGGAGGCAGGATCGTTGGCTACACCTTC; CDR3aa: CASSLYGGRIVGYTF
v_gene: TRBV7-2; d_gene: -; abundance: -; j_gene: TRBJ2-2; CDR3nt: TGTGCCAGCAGGGGGGGGACAGGAGAGCTGTTTTTT; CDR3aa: CASRGGTGELFF
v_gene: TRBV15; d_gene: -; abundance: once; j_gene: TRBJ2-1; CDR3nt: TGTGCCACCAAATGGGGACCAGGGGCCCATGAGCAGTTCTTC; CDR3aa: CATKWGPGAHEQFF
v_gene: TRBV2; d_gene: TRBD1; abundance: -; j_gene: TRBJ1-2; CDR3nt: TGTGCCAGCATCAGAGGCAGGGACAGGGATGGCTACACCTTC; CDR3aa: CASIRGRDRDGYTF
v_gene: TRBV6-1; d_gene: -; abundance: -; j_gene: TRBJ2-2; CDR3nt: TGTGCCAGCAGTGCTGATCCAGTGCTCACCGGGGAGCTGTTTTTT; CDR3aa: CASSADPVLTGELFF
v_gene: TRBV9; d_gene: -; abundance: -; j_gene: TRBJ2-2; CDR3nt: TGTGCCAGCAGCACAGGATGGTCGGGGGAGCTGTTTTTT; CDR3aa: CASSTGWSGELFF
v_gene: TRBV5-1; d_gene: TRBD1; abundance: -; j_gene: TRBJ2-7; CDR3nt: TGCGCCAGCAGCTTGGAGGTACCGGGACAGGTTGGCTACGAGCAGTACTTC; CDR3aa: CASSLEVPGQVGYEQYF